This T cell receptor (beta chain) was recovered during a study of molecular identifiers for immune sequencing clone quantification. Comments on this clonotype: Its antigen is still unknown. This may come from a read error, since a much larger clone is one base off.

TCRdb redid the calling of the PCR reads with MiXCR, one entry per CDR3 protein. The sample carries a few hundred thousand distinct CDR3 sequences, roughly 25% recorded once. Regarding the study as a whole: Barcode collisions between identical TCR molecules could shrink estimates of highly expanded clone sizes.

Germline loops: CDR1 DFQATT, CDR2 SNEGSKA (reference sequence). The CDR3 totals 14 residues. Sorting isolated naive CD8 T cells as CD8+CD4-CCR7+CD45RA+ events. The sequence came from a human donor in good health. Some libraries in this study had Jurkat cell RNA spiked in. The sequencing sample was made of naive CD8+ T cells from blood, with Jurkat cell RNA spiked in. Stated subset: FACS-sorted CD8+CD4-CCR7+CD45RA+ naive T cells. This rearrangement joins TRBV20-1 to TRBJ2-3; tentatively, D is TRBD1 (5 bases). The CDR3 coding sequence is TGCAGTGCCCTTGACAGAATCTTCACAGGTACGCAGTATTTT. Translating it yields CSALDRIFTGTQYF.